The 8 T cell receptor beta chains below all came from one sample that was sequenced in a study of HIV-infected patients and healthy controls (dated by TCRdb to 2013 to 2014). Library preparation employed 5' RACE. The sequencer listed for this sample is Illumina MiSeq. The raw public data were reprocessed by TCRdb itself: fastp quality trimming at Q25, MiXCR clonotype calling, in-frame beta chains only. Rows merge per CDR3 protein into single entries with the most common DNA and genes. This sample gives roughly 68,000 distinct CDR3 sequences in total; 15% to 20% of them show up just once. The ten largest account for about 1.3% of the sample. The sample taken for sequencing was CD4+ T cells from blood. The receptors originated from a human donor in good health.

CDR3 sequence: CASSLQQGGTDTQYF. The CDR3 DNA reads TGTGCCAGCAGCTTACAACAGGGAGGCACAGATACGCAGTATTTT. This sequence joins TRBV7-2 and TRBJ2-3, with D possibly being TRBD1 (6 bases). From germline, CDR1 is SGHTA and CDR2 FQGNSA. V lost 2 bases, J lost 1 base, and 10 bases lay in between. CDR3 length: 15 amino acids.

The J gene is TRBJ2-3, the V gene TRBV20-1; 11 nucleotides align to TRBD2. The CDR3 length is 15 residues. V trimming: 3 bases; J trimming: 5 bases; junction bases outside the gene matches: 7. Germline CDR1 DFQATT, CDR2 SNEGSKA (reference sequence). CDR3 residues: CSARIAGGPLDTQYF. As DNA, the CDR3 is TGCAGTGCTAGGATAGCGGGAGGGCCGTTAGATACGCAGTATTTT.

The V call is TRBV7-2, the J call TRBJ1-6, with 11 bases lining up with TRBD1. The CDR3 is 15 amino acids. Germline lookup yields CDR1 SGHTA and CDR2 FQGNSA. Losses at the gene ends were 5 bases for V and 9 bases for J; bases not matched to a gene: 6. Written as DNA, the CDR3 is TGTGCCAGCAGCCCCGGGACAGGGGGAGGTTCACCCCTCCACTTT. As protein: CASSPGTGGGSPLHF.

In this sample, this clonotype turned up many times. The V gene is TRBV6-2 or TRBV6-3, the J gene TRBJ1-5; D not resolved. Trimming stripped 4 bases from V and 3 bases from J, with 13 bases between. The CDR3 loop spans 15 amino acids. Germline lookup yields CDR1 MNHEY and CDR2 SVGEGT. CDR3 in amino acids: CASSLLRSSNQPQHF. The CDR3 DNA sequence: TGTGCCAGCAGTTTATTAAGGAGTTCCAATCAGCCCCAGCATTTT.

This clonotype has ten or more counts. The chain uses TRBV24-1 and TRBJ2-3, with 8 bases lining up with TRBD1. The CDR3 totals 16 residues. Per the germline V gene, CDR1 is KGHDR and CDR2 is SFDVKD. Trimming cost V 4 bases and J 3 bases; bases outside gene matches: 8. CDR3: CATSDSRTGLTDTQYF. The CDR3 coding sequence is TGTGCCACCAGTGACTCCAGGACAGGGCTTACAGATACGCAGTATTTT.

The chain uses TRBV20-1 and TRBJ2-3, with D tentatively TRBD1 (7 bases). CDR1 DFQATT and CDR2 SNEGSKA come from the germline V gene (reference sequence). Between the trimmed V and J ends, which lost 1 base and 4 bases, there was a span of 9 bases. This CDR3 region has 13 residues. The CDR3 spells CSARVRGADTQYF. The DNA for the CDR3 is TGCAGTGCTAGAGTCAGGGGGGCAGATACGCAGTATTTT.

At least ten counts were recorded for this clonotype. This sequence joins TRBV19 and TRBJ1-1, with a possible D match to TRBD1 (5 bases). Trimming left V 3 bases short and J 1 base short, with 12 bases between. Per germline, CDR1 LNHDA and CDR2 SQIVND (reference sequence). The CDR3 contains 15 residues. The CDR3 here is CASSILRQTNTEAFF. The CDR3, as DNA: TGTGCCAGTAGTATCCTCCGACAGACGAACACTGAAGCTTTCTTT.

This clonotype was seen repeatedly, ten times or more. In DNA, the CDR3 is TGTGCCAGCAAATACCGCTTCCCCCTGGGGAAACTGTTTTTT. This gives the protein CASKYRFPLGKLFF. This chain joins TRBV27 and TRBJ1-4; D is unresolved. CDR3 size: 14 residues. The V gene lost 7 bases and the J gene lost 11 bases, with 20 bases spanning the gap. Germline CDR1 and CDR2: MNHEY and SMNVEV (reference sequence).